These T cell receptor beta chains were read from a single sample in a study of blood T cell repertoires in COVID-19. Generated by immunoSEQ multiplex PCR, the TCRdb table keeps only in-frame clones and is missing some. The repertoire holds some 150,000 clones, with about 89% as singletons. Sequenced sample: peripheral blood. The origin of the receptors is a man in his sixties with acute or convalescent COVID-19. CDR3s include the opening cysteine and the closing phenylalanine or tryptophan. Each record gives: CDR3 DNA, CDR3 protein, D gene, V gene, clone size, J gene. D genes are given only for firm matches. Clone size is shown for a subset of rows, as once, few, many or a class of expanded clone.

TGCGCCAGCAGCTTTTCAGGGGGCCGGGGTGAAAAACTGTTTTTT	CASSFSGGRGEKLFF	TRBD1	TRBV5-1	.	TRBJ1-4
TGTGCCAGCAGCTTAGGGGGGACTCCACAAGAGACCCAGTACTTC	CASSLGGTPQETQYF	.	TRBV7-7	once	TRBJ2-5
TGTGCCAGTAGAAGTACAGGGGGCAATCAGCCCCAGCATTTT	CASRSTGGNQPQHF	TRBD1	TRBV19	.	TRBJ1-5
TGTGCCAGCAGCCTATTTCGGGAACTATCTGCCAAAAACATTCAGTACTTC	CASSLFRELSAKNIQYF	.	TRBV7-9	.	TRBJ2-4
TGTGCCACCAGCAGAGTCAGACGGGAAACCTATGGCTACACCTTC	CATSRVRRETYGYTF	.	TRBV15	.	TRBJ1-2
TGCGCCAGCAGCTTGGGTGGACAGGGAAATGGGGTCGGAAAACTGTTTTTT	CASSLGGQGNGVGKLFF	TRBD1	TRBV5-1	.	TRBJ1-4
TGTGCCAGCAGTCGCTACGAGCAGTACTTC	CASSRYEQYF	.	TRBV12-3/TRBV12-4	once	TRBJ2-7
TGTGCCAGCAGCCCGGACGGGGGGGGCACTGAAGCTTTCTTT	CASSPDGGGTEAFF	.	TRBV5-8	.	TRBJ1-1
TGCGCCAGCTCGGAGCGGGGAACCACAGATACGCAGTATTTT	CASSERGTTDTQYF	TRBD2	TRBV5-1	few	TRBJ2-3
TGTGCCAGCTCAGGGGCATATGGCTACACCTTC	CASSGAYGYTF	.	TRBV6-6	.	TRBJ1-2
TGTGCCAGCAGTCCTCGGACTACCCATAGCAATCAGCCCCAGCATTTT	CASSPRTTHSNQPQHF	.	TRBV27	.	TRBJ1-5
TGTGCCAGCAGCCAAGTCCCGAGGACTAGCGGACAAGAGACCCAGTACTTC	CASSQVPRTSGQETQYF	TRBD2	TRBV3-1/TRBV3-2	.	TRBJ2-5
TGCAGCGTGGCCCCGGGGGGAAGTCTCGATGGCTACACCTTC	CSVAPGGSLDGYTF	.	TRBV29-1	.	TRBJ1-2
TGTGCCAGCTCACCGACAGGTAGTAATGAAAAACTGTTTTTT	CASSPTGSNEKLFF	.	TRBV18	.	TRBJ1-4
TGCGCCAGCAGCTTGGGGGACAGGGGCGTTTTCCAAGAGACCCAGTACTTC	CASSLGDRGVFQETQYF	TRBD1	TRBV5-1	.	TRBJ2-5
TGTGCCAGCAGCTTAGCGGGGACAGGGGTGGCTTTCTTT	CASSLAGTGVAFF	TRBD1	TRBV7-2	once	TRBJ1-1
TGCAGCGTTGGACAGGGGAGTGGCAATCAGCCCCAGCATTTT	CSVGQGSGNQPQHF	TRBD1	TRBV29-1	.	TRBJ1-5
TGTGCCAGCAGCCGAGACAGGTATAATGAAAAACTGTTTTTT	CASSRDRYNEKLFF	.	TRBV13	few	TRBJ1-4
TGTGCCAGCAGCGTAGGCGGCCGCACAGATACGCAGTATTTT	CASSVGGRTDTQYF	.	TRBV9	.	TRBJ2-3
TGTGCCAGCTCACCCGGACAGTATATCTCCTACGAGCAGTACTTC	CASSPGQYISYEQYF	.	TRBV18	.	TRBJ2-7
TGTGCCAGCAGTTTCCGGGACAGGGGCCCAGATACGCAGTATTTT	CASSFRDRGPDTQYF	TRBD1	TRBV11-2	.	TRBJ2-3
TGTGCCACCAGCAGGGTAGGGACAGAGAATCAGCCCCAGCATTTT	CATSRVGTENQPQHF	TRBD1	TRBV15	.	TRBJ1-5
TGTGCCAGCAGCCCACCGACAGGAATGAACACTGAAGCTTTCTTT	CASSPPTGMNTEAFF	.	TRBV7-2	once	TRBJ1-1
TGTGCCAGCATGCAGGACAGGGGGAGCACAGATACGCAGTATTTT	CASMQDRGSTDTQYF	TRBD1	TRBV11-1	.	TRBJ2-3
TGTGCCAGCAGTTCGTTGACAGGGATGAACACTGAAGCTTTCTTT	CASSSLTGMNTEAFF	TRBD1	TRBV27	few	TRBJ1-1
TGCAGTGCTAGTCGGGACAGGGATCTAGATACGCAGTATTTT	CSASRDRDLDTQYF	TRBD1	TRBV20-1	.	TRBJ2-3
TGTGCCAGCAGGGGGACAGGGGGCAGTCAAAACATTCAGTACTTC	CASRGTGGSQNIQYF	TRBD1	TRBV6-5	.	TRBJ2-4
TGTGCCAGCAGCCAACCCCGGACAGGGGGCAGGGAAAAACTGTTTTTT	CASSQPRTGGREKLFF	TRBD1	TRBV3-1/TRBV3-2	.	TRBJ1-4
TGTGCCAGCAGACTCCGGGACAAGTTGCACTTC	CASRLRDKLHF	.	TRBV12-3/TRBV12-4	once	TRBJ2-7
TGCGCCAGTAGTATGCTTCCCGGACAGGGCGGAAACGAGCAGTACTTC	CASSMLPGQGGNEQYF	TRBD1	TRBV19	.	TRBJ2-7
TGTGCCACCAGTGCGGGACAGGGAATTTTTGGTACGCAGTATTTT	CATSAGQGIFGTQYF	TRBD1	TRBV24-1	.	TRBJ2-3
TGCGCCAGCAGCCAAGATCGGAGAGTGTACCAAGAGACCCAGTACTTC	CASSQDRRVYQETQYF	.	TRBV4-3	.	TRBJ2-5